This entry lists 4 T cell receptor beta chains sequenced from one sample in a study of beta chain features in type 1 diabetes. Study findings and constraints: In every one of the four CD4+ subsets, TCRB CDR3s were moderately but significantly shorter in Type 1 diabetes patients.

Reverse transcribing all isolated RNA meant expressed TCRB transcripts were sequenced. Measured with immunoSEQ multiplex PCR; TCRdb has only the in-frame clones, and not every one. The table has 240,000 or so clones, roughly 21% seen once. Which antigens these TCRs recognize remains unknown. The sequencing sample was made of naive CD4+ T cells from blood. Receptors originate from a woman aged 40 to 50 with type 1 diabetes.

This clone showed up just a few times. The chain joins TRBV5-1 to TRBJ2-1; 9 nucleotides match TRBD1. V shed 4 bases and J 4 bases; nucleotides not matched to a gene: 9. This CDR3 is 16 amino acids long. Germline lookup yields CDR1 SGHRS and CDR2 YFSETQ. CDR3 bases: TGCGCCAGCAGCGGCCGGACAGGGGTGATATACAATGAGCAGTTCTTC. Its translation: CASSGRTGVIYNEQFF.

This clone was seen a few times. The J gene is TRBJ2-7, the V gene TRBV25-1; possible D gene TRBD1, 6 bases. Germline V gene lookup returns CDR1 MGHDK and CDR2 SYGVNS. The CDR3 runs to 13 residues. Deletions cut 7 bases from V and 5 bases from J, with 15 bases between. The CDR3 reads CASKGDRADEQYF. The CDR3 DNA follows: TGTGCCAGCAAGGGGGATCGGGCCGACGAGCAGTACTTC.

In its sample, this clone was seen a few times. This sequence joins TRBV9 and TRBJ1-1; no firm D call. Trimming pared 4 bases from V and 2 bases from J, leaving 9 bases between. The CDR3 consists of 13 residues. In germline, CDR1 is SGDLS, CDR2 YYNGEE. The CDR3 region has the DNA TGTGCCAGCAGCCCTGACTTCAACACTGAAGCTTTCTTT. Translated, it gives CASSPDFNTEAFF.

On this clone: No DNA is shown, since the ends of the CDR3 on it are uncertain; the CDR3 is the one TCRdb lists. This chain uses TRBV2 with TRBJ2-1; TRBD1 is the table's D call, not checked against the DNA. Inclusive of both ends, the CDR3 amounts to 15 amino acids. Germline V gene data show CDR1 as SNHLY and CDR2 as FYNNEI. CDR3 in amino acids: CASILDRVAYNEQFF.